These 4 T cell receptor beta chains were sequenced from one sample in a study of CD8 T cells in Susac syndrome. With random hexamers, about 0.45 to 1 ug RNA was reverse transcribed. One entry per CDR3 protein, called by TCRdb with MiXCR from the immunoSEQ multiplex PCR reads. This sample has under 200,000 distinct CDR3 sequences, with approximately 94% found just once. The sequencing sample was made of CD4+ T cells from PBMCs. Receptors originate from a human donor with Susac syndrome.

J is TRBJ2-7 and V is TRBV7-9; perhaps TRBD1 as D (6 bases). The CDR3 is 14 amino acids. V was clipped by 1 base and J by 5 bases, with 12 bases between them. Germline V gene sequence: CDR1 SEHNR, CDR2 FQNEAQ (reference sequence). CDR3: CASSLGQGLNEQYF. CDR3 nucleotide sequence: TGTGCCAGCAGCTTAGGCCAGGGGCTGAACGAGCAGTACTTC.

CDR3 loop: CASSDPLTGNTEAFF. The CDR3 bases are TGTGCCAGCAGCGACCCCCTTACAGGGAACACTGAAGCTTTCTTT. J is TRBJ1-1 and V is TRBV9; TRBD1 might be the D (5 bases). Germline V gene data show CDR1 as SGDLS and CDR2 as YYNGEE. The V end lost 3 bases, the J end lost 1 base, and 13 bases lay between the germline ends. This CDR3 spans 15 amino acids.

The rearrangement joins TRBV9 to TRBJ2-7; D remains ambiguous. This CDR3 contains 14 residues. Germline V gene lookup returns CDR1 SGDLS and CDR2 YYNGEE. The V end lost 4 bases, the J end lost 4 bases, and 15 bases lay between the germline ends. CDR3 sequence: CASSPEQLGYEQYF. CDR3 coding DNA: TGTGCCAGCAGCCCTGAACAGCTGGGTTACGAGCAGTACTTC.

CDR3 amino acids: CASSVEVAGGRGEQFF. The CDR3 DNA is TGTGCCAGCAGCGTAGAGGTAGCGGGGGGCCGGGGAGAGCAGTTCTTC. V usage is TRBV9 and J usage is TRBJ2-1, with 10 bases fitting TRBD2. The length of the CDR3 is 16 residues. Germline-derived CDR1 and CDR2 are SGDLS and YYNGEE. V shed 0 bases, J shed 10 bases, and the junction held 10 bases outside the gene matches.